Sequencing of this T cell receptor beta chain was carried out in a study of T cell changes during pregnancy in multiple sclerosis. V lost 5 bases and J lost 2; bases outside the gene matches: 2. Germline lookup yields CDR1 MGHRA and CDR2 YSYEKL. The CDR3 contains 13 residues. This table comes from immunoSEQ multiplex PCR, and its TCRdb copy is limited to in-frame clones, with some not included. The sample records approximately 37,000 clones, 85% to 95% being singletons. The sample here was CD4+ T cells from peripheral blood mononuclear cells, taken in the third trimester of pregnancy. The TCR originated in a female donor with multiple sclerosis, enrolled in a pregnancy study. The rearrangement links TRBV4-1 to TRBJ2-5; 7 bases match TRBD1. The CDR3 is CASSLGQQETQYF. CDR3 bases: TGCGCCAGCAGCTTGGGACAGCAAGAGACCCAGTACTTC.